The present T cell receptor beta chain was sequenced within a study of OX40 agonist ivuxolimab in advanced cancers. Across the study: Intravenous ivuxolimab at 0.01 to 10 mg/kg was given to patients every 2 weeks.

Collection of blood occurred at baseline, at cycle 4 day 1, and at cycle 7 day 1. Trimming took off 0 bases at V and 9 bases at J, with 12 bases between the two ends. Germline V gene lookup returns CDR1 MNHNS and CDR2 SASEGT. The CDR3 extends over 14 amino acids. Points from the study as a whole: CD4+ and CD8+ blood T cells expanded clonally by week 6 at 0.1 to 3.0 mg/kg.

TCRdb keeps only in-frame clones here, not all; method: immunoSEQ multiplex PCR. This sample yields roughly 26,000 clones, of which around 75% are seen a single time; around 13% belongs to the top ten. Worth noting for this clone: The antigen is undetermined.

This sequence originates from an adult with an advanced solid tumor such as melanoma, head and neck, liver or kidney cancer. The gene calls are TRBV6-1 and TRBJ2-1; a possible D gene is TRBD2 (6 bases). Here the sequenced sample was CD4+ or CD8+ T cells sorted from blood, taken in a trial of the OX40 agonist ivuxolimab. The CDR3 bases are TGTGCCAGCAGTGAAGCCACTCTAGCGTCTGAGCAGTTCTTC. It is translated as CASSEATLASEQFF.